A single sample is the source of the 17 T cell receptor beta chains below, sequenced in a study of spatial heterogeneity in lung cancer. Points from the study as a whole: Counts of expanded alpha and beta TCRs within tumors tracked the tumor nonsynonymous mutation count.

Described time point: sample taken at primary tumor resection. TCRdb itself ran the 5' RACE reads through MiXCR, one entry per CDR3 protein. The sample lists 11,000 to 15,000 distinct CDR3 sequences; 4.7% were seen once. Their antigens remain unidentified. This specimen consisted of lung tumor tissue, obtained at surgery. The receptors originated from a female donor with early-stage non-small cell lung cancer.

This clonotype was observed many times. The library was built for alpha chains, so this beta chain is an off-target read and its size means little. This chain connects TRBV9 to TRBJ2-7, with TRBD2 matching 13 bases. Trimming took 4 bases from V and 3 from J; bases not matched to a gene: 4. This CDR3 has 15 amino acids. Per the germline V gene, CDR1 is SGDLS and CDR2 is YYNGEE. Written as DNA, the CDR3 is TGTGCCAGCAGCCCGGGACTAGCGGGGATCTACGAGCAGTACTTC. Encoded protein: CASSPGLAGIYEQYF.

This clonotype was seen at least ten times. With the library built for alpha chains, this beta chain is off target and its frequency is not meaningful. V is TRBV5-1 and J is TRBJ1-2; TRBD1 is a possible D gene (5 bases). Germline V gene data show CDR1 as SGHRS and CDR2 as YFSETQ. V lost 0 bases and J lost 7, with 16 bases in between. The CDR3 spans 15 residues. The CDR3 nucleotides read TGCGCCAGCAGCTTGGCTGGCAGGGCCCTCGGTGGCTACACCTTC. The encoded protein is CASSLAGRALGGYTF.

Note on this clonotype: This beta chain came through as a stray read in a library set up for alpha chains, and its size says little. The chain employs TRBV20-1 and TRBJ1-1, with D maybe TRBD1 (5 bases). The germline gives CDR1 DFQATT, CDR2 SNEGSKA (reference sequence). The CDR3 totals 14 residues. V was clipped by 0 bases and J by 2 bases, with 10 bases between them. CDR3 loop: CSARDPGANTEAFF. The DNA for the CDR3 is TGCAGTGCTAGAGATCCCGGGGCCAACACTGAAGCTTTCTTT.

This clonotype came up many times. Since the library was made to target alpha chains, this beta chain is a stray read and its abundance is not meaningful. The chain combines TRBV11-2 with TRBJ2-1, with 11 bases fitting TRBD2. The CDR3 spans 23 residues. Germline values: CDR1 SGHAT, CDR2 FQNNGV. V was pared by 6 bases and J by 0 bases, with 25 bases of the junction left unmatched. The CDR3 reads CASSHPGASGGPRTGSSYNEQFF. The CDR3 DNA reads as TGTGCCAGCAGTCACCCTGGGGCTAGCGGGGGGCCCCGGACTGGTAGCTCCTACAATGAGCAGTTCTTC. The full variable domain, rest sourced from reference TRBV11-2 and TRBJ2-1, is EAGVAQSPRYKIIEKRQSVAFWCNPISGHATLYWYQQILGQGPKLLIQFQNNGVVDDSQLPKDRFSAERLKGVDSTLKIQPAKLEDSAVYLCASSHPGASGGPRTGSSYNEQFFGPGTRLTVL.

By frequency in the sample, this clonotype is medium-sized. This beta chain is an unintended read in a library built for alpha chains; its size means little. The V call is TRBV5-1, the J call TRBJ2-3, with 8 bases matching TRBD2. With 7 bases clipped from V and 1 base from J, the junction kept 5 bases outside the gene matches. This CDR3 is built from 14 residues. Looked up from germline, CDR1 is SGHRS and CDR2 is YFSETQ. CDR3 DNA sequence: TGCGCCAGCGGTAGCGGGGATGGCACAGATACGCAGTATTTT. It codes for CASGSGDGTDTQYF.

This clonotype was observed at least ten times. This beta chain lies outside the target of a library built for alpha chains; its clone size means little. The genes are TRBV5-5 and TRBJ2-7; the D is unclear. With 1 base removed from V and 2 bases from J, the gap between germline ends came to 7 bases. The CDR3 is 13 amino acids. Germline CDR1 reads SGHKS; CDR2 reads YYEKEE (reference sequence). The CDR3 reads CASSLSGTYEQYF. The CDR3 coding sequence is TGTGCCAGCAGCTTGTCCGGTACCTACGAGCAGTACTTC.

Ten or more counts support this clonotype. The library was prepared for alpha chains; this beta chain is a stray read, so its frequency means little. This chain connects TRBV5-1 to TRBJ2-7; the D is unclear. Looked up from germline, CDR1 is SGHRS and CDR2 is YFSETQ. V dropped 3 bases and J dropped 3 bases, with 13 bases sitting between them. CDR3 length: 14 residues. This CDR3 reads CASSSQELLYEQYF. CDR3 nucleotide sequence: TGCGCCAGCAGCTCCCAGGAACTCCTCTACGAGCAGTACTTC.

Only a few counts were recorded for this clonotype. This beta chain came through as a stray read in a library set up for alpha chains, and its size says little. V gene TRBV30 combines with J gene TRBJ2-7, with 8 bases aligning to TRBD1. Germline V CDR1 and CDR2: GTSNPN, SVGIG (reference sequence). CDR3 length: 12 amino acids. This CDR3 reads CAAGGFSYEQYF. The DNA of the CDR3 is TGTGCAGCAGGGGGCTTCTCCTACGAGCAGTACTTC.

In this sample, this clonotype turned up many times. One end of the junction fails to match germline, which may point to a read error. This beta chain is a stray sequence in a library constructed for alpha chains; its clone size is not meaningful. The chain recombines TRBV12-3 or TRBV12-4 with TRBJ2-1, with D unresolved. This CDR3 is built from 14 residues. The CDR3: CASSPRSSYNEQLF. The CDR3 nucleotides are TGTGCCAGCAGCCCTAGAAGCTCCTACAATGAGCAGCTCTTC.

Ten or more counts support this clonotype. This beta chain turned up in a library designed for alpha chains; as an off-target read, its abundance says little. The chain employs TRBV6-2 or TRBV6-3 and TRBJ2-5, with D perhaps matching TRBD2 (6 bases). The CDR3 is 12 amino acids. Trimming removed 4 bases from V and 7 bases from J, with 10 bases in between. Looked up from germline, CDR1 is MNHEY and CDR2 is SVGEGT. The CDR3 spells CASSLGRRTQYF. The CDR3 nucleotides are TGTGCCAGCAGTTTGGGGAGGAGGACCCAGTACTTC.

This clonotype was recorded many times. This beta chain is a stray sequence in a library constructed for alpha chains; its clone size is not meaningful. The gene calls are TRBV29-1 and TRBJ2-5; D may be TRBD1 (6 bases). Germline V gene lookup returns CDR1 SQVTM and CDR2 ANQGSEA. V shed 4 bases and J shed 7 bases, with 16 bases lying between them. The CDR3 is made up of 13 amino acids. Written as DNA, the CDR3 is TGCAGCGTTGCCCCGACAGGTTCAGGGACCCAGTACTTC. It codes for CSVAPTGSGTQYF.

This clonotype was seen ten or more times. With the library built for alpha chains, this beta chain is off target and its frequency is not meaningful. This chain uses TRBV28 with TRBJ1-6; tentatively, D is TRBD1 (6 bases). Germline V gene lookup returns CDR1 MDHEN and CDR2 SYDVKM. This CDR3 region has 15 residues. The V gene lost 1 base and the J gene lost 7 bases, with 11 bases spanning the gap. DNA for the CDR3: TGTGCCAGCAGTTTATTTCACAGGGAGAATTCACCCCTCCACTTT. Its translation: CASSLFHRENSPLHF.

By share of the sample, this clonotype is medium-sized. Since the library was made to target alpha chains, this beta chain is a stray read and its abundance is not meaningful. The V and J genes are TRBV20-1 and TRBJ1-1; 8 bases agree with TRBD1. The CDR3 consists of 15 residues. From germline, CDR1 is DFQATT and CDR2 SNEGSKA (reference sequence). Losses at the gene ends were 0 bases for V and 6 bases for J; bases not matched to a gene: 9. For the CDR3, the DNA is TGCAGTGCTAGAGACTTTGGACAGGGTGGACCTGAAGCTTTCTTT. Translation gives CSARDFGQGGPEAFF.

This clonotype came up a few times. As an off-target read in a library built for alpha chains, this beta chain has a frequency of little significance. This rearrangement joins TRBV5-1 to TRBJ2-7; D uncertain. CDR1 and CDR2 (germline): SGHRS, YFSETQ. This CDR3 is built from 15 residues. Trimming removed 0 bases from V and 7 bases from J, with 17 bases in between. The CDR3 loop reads CASSLESRTYGEQYF. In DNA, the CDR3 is TGCGCCAGCAGCTTGGAGTCGCGAACCTACGGGGAGCAGTACTTC.

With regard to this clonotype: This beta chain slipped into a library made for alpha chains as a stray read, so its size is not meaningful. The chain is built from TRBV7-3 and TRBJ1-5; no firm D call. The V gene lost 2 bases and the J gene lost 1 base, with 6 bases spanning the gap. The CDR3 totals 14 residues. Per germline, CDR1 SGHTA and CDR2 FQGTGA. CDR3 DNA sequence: TGTGCCAGCAGCTTATGGTCAAGCAATCAGCCCCAGCATTTT. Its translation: CASSLWSSNQPQHF.

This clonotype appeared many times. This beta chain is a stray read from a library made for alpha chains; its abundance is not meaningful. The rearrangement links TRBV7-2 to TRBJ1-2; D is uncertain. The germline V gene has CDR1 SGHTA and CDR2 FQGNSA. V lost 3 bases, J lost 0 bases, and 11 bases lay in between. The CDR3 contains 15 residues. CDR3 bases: TGTGCCAGCAGCTTTGAGGGAAGAGCTAACTATGGCTACACCTTC. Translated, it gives CASSFEGRANYGYTF.

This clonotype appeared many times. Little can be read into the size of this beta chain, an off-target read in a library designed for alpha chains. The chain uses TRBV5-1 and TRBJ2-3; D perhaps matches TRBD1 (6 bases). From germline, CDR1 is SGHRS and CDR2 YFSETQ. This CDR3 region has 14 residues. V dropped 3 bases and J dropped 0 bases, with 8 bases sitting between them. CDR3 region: CASSSGQSTDTQYF. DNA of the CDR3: TGCGCCAGCAGCTCAGGACAGAGCACAGATACGCAGTATTTT.